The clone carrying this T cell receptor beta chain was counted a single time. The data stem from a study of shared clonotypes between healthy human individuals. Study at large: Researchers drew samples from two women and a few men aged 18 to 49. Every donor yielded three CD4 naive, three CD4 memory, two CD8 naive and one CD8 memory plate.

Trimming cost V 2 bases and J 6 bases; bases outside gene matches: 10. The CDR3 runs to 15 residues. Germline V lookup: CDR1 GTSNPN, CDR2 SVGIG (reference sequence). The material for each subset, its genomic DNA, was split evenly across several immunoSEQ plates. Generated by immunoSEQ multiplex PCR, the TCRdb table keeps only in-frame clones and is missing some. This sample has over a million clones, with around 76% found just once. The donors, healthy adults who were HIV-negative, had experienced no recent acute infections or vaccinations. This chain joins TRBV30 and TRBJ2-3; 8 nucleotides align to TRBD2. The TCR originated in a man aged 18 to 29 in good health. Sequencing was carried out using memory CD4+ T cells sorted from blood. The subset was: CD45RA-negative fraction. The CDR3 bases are TGTGCCTGGAGTAGGAGCGGGGGCCCACGGGATACGCAGTATTTT. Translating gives CAWSRSGGPRDTQYF.